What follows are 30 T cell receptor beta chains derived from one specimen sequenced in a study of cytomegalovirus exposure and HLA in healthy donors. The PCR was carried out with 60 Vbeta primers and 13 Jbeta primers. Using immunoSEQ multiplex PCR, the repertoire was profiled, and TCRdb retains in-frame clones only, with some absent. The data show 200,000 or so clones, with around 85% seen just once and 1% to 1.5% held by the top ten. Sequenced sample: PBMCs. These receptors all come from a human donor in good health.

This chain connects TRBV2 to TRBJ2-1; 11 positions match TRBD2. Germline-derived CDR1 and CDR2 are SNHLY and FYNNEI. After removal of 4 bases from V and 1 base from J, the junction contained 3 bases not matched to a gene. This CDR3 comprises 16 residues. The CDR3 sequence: CASSALAGESYNEQFF. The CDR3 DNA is TGTGCCAGCAGTGCACTAGCGGGAGAATCCTACAATGAGCAGTTCTTC.

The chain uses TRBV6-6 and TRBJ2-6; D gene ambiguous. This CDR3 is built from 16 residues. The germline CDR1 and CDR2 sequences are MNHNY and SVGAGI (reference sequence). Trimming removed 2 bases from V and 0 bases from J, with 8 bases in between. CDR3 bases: TGTGCCAGCAGTTACCACAGCTCCTCTGGGGCCAACGTCCTGACTTTC. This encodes CASSYHSSSGANVLTF.

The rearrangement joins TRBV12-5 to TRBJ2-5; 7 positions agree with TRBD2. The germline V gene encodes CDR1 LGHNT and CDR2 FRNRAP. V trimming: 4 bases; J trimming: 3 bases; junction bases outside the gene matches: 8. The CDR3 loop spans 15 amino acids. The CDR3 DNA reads TGTGCTAGTGGTTCGGGGAGCGGGACGAAAGAGACCCAGTACTTC. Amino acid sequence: CASGSGSGTKETQYF.

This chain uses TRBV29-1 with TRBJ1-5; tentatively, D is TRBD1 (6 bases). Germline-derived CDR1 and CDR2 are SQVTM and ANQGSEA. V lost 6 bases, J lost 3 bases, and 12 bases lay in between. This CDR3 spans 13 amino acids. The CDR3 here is CSVGGQPNQPQHF. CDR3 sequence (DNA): TGCAGCGTGGGCGGACAGCCCAATCAGCCCCAGCATTTT.

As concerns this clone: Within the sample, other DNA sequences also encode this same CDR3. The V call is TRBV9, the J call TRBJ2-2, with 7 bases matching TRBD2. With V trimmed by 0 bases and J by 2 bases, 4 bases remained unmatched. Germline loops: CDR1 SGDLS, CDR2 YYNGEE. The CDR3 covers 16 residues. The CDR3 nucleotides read TGTGCCAGCAGCGTAGTTCCTAGCGGCAACACCGGGGAGCTGTTTTTT. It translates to CASSVVPSGNTGELFF.

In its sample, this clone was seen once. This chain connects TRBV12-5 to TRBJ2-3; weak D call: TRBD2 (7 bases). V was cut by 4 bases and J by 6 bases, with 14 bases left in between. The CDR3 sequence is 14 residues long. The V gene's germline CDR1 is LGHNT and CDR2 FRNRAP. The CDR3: CASGWRGGADTQYF. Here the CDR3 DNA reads TGTGCTAGTGGTTGGCGAGGGGGGGCGGATACGCAGTATTTT.

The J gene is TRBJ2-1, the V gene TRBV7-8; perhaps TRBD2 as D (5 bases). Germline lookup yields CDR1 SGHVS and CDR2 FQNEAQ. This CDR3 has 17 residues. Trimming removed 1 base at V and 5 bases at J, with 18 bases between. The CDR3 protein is CASSLVPTPLVDNEQFF. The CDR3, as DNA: TGTGCCAGCAGCTTAGTTCCCACGCCACTAGTAGACAATGAGCAGTTCTTC.

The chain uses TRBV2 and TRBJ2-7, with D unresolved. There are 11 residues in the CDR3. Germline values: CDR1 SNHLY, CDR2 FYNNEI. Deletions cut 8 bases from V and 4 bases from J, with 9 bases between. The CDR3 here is CASGLWYEQYF. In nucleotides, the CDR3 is TGTGCCAGCGGGCTGTGGTACGAGCAGTACTTC. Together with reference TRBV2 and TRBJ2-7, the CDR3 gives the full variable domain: EPEVTQTPSHQVTQMGQEVILRCVPISNHLYFYWYRQILGQKVEFLVSFYNNEISEKSEIFDDQFSVERPDGSNFTLKIRSTKLEDSAMYFCASGLWYEQYFGPGTRLTVT.

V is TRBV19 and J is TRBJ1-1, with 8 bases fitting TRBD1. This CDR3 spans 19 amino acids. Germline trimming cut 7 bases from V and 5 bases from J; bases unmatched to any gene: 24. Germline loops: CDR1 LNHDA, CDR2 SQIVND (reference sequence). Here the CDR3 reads CASTPLFRGQGIRRTEAFF. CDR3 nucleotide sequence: TGTGCCAGTACCCCGCTATTTAGAGGACAGGGAATTCGCAGGACTGAAGCTTTCTTT.

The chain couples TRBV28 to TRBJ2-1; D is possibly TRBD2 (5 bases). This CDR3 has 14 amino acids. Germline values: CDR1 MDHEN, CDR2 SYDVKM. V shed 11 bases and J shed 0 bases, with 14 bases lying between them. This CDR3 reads CALERANSYNEQFF. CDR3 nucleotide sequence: TGTGCCCTGGAGAGGGCCAACTCCTACAATGAGCAGTTCTTC.

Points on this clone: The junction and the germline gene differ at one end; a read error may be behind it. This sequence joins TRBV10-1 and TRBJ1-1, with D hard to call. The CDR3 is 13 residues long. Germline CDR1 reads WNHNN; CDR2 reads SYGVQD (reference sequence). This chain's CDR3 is CVSTYGRNTEAFF. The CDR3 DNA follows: TGCGTCAGCACCTATGGGCGCAACACTGAAGCTTTCTTT.

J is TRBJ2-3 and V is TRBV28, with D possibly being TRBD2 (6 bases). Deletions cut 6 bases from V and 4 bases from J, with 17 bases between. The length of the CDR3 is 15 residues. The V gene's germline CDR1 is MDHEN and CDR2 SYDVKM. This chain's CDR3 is CASRGGGMTPDTQYF. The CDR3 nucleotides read TGTGCCAGCAGGGGTGGAGGGATGACACCAGATACGCAGTATTTT.

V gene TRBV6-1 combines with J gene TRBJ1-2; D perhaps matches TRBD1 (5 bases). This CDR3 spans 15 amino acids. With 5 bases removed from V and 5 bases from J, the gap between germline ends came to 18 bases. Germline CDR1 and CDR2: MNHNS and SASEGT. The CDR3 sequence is CASSTNGGYGYGYTF. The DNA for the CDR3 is TGTGCCAGCAGTACCAATGGGGGGTACGGATATGGCTACACCTTC.

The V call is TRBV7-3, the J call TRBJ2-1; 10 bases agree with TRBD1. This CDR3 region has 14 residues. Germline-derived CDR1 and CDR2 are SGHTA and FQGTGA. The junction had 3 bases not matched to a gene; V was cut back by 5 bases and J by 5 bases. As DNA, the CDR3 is TGTGCCAGCAGCCGACAGGGGGCGGACAATGAGCAGTTCTTC. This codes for CASSRQGADNEQFF.

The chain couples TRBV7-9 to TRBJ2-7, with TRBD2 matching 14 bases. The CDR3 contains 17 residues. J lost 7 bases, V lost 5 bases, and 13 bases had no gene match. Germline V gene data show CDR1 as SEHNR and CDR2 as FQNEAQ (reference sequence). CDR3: CASSGPGTSGSTEEQYF. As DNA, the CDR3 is TGTGCCAGCAGCGGACCCGGGACTAGCGGGAGTACCGAAGAGCAGTACTTC.

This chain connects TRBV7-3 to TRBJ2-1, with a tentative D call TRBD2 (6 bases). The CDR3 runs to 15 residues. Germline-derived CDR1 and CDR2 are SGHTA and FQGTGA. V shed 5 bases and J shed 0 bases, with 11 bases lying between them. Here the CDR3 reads CASSLFGSSYNEQFF. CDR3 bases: TGTGCCAGCAGCCTATTCGGGAGCTCCTACAATGAGCAGTTCTTC.

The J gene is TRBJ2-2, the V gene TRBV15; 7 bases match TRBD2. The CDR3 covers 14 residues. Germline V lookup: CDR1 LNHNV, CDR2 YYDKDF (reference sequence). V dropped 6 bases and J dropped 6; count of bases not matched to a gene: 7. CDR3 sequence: CATRNIAGPGELFF. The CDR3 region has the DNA TGTGCCACCAGGAATATAGCGGGCCCCGGGGAGCTGTTTTTT. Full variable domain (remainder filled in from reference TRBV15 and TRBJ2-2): DAMVIQNPRYQVTQFGKPVTLSCSQTLNHNVMYWYQQKSSQAPKLLFHYYDKDFNNEADTPDNFQSRRPNTSFCFLDIRSPGLGDTAMYLCATRNIAGPGELFFGEGSRLTVL.

The CDR3 nucleotides read TGTGCCAGCAGCTCCAATCCCGGGACAGGGGGCAATCAGCCCCAGCATTTT. The encoded protein is CASSSNPGTGGNQPQHF. V gene TRBV5-6 combines with J gene TRBJ1-5; 10 positions agree with TRBD1. The junction had 8 bases not matched to a gene; V was cut back by 3 bases and J by 2 bases. Germline V gene data show CDR1 as SGHDT and CDR2 as YYEEEE. The CDR3 contains 17 residues. Complete variable domain (other parts from reference TRBV5-6 and TRBJ1-5): DAGVTQSPTHLIKTRGQQVTLRCSPKSGHDTVSWYQQALGQGPQFIFQYYEEEERQRGNFPDRFSGHQFPNYSSELNVNALLLGDSALYLCASSSNPGTGGNQPQHFGDGTRLSIL.

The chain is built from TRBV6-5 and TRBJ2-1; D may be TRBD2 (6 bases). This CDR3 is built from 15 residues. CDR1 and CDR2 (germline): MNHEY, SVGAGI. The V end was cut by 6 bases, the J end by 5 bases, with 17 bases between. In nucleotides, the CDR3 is TGTGCCAGCAGCTGGGCTGGCGGGATTAACAATGAGCAGTTCTTC. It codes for CASSWAGGINNEQFF.

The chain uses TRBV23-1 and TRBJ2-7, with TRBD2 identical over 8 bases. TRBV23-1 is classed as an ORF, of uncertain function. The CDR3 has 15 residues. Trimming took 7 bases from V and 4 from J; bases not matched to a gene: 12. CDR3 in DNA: TGCGCCAGCATCCGAGTTCTTCGCGGGGGGTACGAGCAGTACTTC. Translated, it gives CASIRVLRGGYEQYF.

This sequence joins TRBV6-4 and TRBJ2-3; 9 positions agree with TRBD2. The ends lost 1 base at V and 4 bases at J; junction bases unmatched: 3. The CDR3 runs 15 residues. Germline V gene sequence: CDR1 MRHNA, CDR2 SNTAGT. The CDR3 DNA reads TGTGCCAGCAGTGACTATCCTAGCGGGGCAGATACGCAGTATTTT. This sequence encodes CASSDYPSGADTQYF.

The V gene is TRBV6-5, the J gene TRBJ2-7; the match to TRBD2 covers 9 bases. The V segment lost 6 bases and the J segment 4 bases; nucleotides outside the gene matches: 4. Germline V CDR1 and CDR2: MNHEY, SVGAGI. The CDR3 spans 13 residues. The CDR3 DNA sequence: TGTGCCAGCAGAGAGACTAGCGGATACGAGCAGTACTTC. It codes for CASRETSGYEQYF.

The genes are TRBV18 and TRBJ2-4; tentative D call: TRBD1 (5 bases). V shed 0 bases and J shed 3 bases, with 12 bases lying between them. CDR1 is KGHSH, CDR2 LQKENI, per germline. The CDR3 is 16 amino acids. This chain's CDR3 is CASSPPGSRGKNIQYF. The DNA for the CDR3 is TGTGCCAGCTCACCACCGGGATCTAGGGGCAAAAACATTCAGTACTTC.

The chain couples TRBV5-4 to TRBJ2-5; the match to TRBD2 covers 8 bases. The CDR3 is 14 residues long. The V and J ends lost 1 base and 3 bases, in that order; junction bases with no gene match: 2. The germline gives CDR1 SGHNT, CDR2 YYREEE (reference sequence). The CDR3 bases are TGTGCCAGCAGCTTGCCGGGAGGGGAAGAGACCCAGTACTTC. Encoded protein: CASSLPGGEETQYF.

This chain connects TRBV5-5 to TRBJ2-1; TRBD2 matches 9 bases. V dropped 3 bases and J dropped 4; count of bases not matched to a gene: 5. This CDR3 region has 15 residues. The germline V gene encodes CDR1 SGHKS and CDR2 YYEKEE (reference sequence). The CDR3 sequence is CASSSRTSEYNEQFF. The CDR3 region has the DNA TGTGCCAGCAGCTCCCGGACTAGCGAGTACAATGAGCAGTTCTTC.

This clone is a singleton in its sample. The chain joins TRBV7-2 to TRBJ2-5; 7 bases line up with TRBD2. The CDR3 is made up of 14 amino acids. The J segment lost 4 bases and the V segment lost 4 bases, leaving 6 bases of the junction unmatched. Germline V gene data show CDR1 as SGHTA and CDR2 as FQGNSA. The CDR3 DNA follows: TGTGCCAGCAGCTCGGGGGGTTGGCGAGAGACCCAGTACTTC. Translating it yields CASSSGGWRETQYF.

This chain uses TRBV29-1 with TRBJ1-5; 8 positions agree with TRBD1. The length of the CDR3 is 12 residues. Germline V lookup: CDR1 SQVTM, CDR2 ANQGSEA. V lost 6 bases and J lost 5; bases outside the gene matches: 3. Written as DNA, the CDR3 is TGCAGCGTGCGACAGGGGTATCAGCCCCAGCATTTT. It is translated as CSVRQGYQPQHF.

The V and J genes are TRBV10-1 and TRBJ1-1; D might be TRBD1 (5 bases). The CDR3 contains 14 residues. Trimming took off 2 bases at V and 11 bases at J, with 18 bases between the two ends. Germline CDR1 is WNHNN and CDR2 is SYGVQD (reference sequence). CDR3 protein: CASSEAGSGGTAFF. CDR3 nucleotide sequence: TGCGCCAGCAGTGAGGCGGGGAGCGGGGGTACGGCTTTCTTT.

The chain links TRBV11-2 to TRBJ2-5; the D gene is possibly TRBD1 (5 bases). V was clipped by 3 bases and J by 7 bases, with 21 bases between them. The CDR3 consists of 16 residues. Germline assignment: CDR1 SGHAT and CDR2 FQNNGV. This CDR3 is CASSLQNWGQLGTQYF. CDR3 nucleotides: TGTGCCAGCAGCTTGCAGAACTGGGGCCAACTTGGGACCCAGTACTTC.

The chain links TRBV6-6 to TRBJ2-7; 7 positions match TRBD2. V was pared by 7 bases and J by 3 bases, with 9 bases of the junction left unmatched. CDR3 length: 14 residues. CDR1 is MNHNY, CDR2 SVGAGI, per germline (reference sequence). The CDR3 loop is CASTELASGYEQYF. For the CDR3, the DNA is TGTGCCAGCACTGAACTGGCTAGCGGCTACGAGCAGTACTTC.